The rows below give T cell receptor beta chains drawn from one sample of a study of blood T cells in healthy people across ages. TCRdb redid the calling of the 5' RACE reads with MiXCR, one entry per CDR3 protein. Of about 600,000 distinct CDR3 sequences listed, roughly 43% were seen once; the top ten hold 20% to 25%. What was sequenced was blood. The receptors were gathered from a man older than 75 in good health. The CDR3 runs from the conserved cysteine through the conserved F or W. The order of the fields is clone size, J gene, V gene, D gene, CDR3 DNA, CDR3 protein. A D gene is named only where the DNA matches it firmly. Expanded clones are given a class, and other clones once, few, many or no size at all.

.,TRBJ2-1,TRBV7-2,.,TGTGCCAGCAGCTTAAGGGGGAGGGAGGCCTACAATGAGCAGTTCTTC,CASSLRGREAYNEQFF
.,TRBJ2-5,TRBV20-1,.,TGCAGTGCTAGAGCCGATCCAGGGGGAGGAGAGACCCAGTACTTC,CSARADPGGGETQYF
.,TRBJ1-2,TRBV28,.,TGTGCCAGCAGTGTGACCGAGAAGGGCTACACCTTC,CASSVTEKGYTF
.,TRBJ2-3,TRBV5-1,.,TGCGCCAGCAGCTCCCTTCCGGGACACACCACAGATACGCAGTATTTT,CASSSLPGHTTDTQYF
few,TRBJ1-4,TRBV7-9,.,TGTGCCAGCAGCTTAGGAAGGACGTTTACGGAAAAACTGTTTTTT,CASSLGRTFTEKLFF
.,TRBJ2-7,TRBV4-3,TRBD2,TGCGCCAGCAGCCAAGATAGCACTAGCGGGAGTCGACGTTTCTACGAGCAGTACTTC,CASSQDSTSGSRRFYEQYF
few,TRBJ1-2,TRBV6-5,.,TGTGCCAGCAGTTACTCACCTAGGGCTAACTATGGCTACACCTTC,CASSYSPRANYGYTF
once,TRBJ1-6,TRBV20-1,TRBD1,TGCAGTGCTAGGCAGGGGGCCGAAAATTCACCCCTCCACTTT,CSARQGAENSPLHF
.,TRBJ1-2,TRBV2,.,TGTGCCAGCAGTGAAGGTGGACGGGGCTACACCTTC,CASSEGGRGYTF
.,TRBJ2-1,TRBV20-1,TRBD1,TGCAGTGCTCGGACAGGGAACCCCGGGGAGCTGTTCTTC,CSARTGNPGELFF
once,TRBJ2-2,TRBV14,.,TGTGCCAGTTCGGGACTTGCCGCGAACACCGGGGAGCTGTTTTTT,CASSGLAANTGELFF
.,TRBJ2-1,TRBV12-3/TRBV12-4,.,TGTGCCAGCAGCTCACGTGCAGGGAGATCCTACAATGAGCAGTTCTTC,CASSSRAGRSYNEQFF
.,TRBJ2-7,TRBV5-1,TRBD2,TGCGCCAGCAGCTGGGGACTAGTGACGTCCTACGAGCAGTACTTC,CASSWGLVTSYEQYF
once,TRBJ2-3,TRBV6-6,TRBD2,TGTGCCAGCAGTTACCGGGAGGAAACAGATACGCAGTATTTT,CASSYREETDTQYF
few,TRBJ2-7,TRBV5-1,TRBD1,TGCGCCAGCAGCTTCGGGACAGGGCCCTCCTACGAGCAGTACTTC,CASSFGTGPSYEQYF
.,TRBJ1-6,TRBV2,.,TGTGCCAGCAGTGAAGCGGGGGGTTGGCCACCCCTCCACTTT,CASSEAGGWPPLHF
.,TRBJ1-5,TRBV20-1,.,TGCAGTGCTAGAGTCCCCGTGGACAGCGATAGCAATCAGCCCCAGCATTTT,CSARVPVDSDSNQPQHF
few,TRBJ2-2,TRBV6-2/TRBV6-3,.,TGTGCCAGCAGTTCGAGTCCTTTGAACACCGGGGAGCTGTTTTTT,CASSSSPLNTGELFF
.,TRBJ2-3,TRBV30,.,TGTGCCTGGAGGGGGCTGAGGTTTAGCACAGATACGCAGTATTTT,CAWRGLRFSTDTQYF
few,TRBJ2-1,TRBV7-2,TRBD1,TGTGCCAGCAGGCCACAGGGGGCCTACAATGAGCAGTTCTTC,CASRPQGAYNEQFF